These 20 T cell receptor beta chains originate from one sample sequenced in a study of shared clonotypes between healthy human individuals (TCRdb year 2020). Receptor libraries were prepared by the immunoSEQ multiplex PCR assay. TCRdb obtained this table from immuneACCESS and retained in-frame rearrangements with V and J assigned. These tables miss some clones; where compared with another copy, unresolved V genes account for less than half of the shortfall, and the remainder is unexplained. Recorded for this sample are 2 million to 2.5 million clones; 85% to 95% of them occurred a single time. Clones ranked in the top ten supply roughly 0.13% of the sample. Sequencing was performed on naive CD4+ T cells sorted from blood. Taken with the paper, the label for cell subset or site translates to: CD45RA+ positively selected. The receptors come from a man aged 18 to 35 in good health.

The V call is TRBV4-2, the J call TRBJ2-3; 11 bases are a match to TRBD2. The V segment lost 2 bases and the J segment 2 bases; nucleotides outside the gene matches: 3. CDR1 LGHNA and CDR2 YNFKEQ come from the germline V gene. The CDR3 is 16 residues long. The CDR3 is CASSQKTSGDTDTQYF. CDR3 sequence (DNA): TGTGCCAGCAGCCAAAAGACTAGCGGGGACACAGATACGCAGTATTTT.

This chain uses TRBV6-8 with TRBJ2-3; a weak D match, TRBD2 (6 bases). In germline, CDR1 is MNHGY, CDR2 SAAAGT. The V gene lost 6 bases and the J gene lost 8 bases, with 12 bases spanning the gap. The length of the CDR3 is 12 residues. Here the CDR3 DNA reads TGTGCCAGCAGCCCGCCCGGGGGTACGCAGTATTTT. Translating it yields CASSPPGGTQYF.

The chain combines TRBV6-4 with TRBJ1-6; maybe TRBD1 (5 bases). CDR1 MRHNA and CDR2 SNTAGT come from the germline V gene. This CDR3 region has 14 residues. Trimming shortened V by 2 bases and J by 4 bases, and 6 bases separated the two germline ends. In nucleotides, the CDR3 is TGTGCCAGCAGTGACCGGGGGTATAATTCACCCCTCCACTTT. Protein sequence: CASSDRGYNSPLHF.

The CDR3 sequence: CASSFSGFTTGEAFF. The CDR3 coding sequence is TGTGCCAGCAGCTTTTCAGGCTTCACCACCGGTGAAGCTTTCTTT. The chain couples TRBV5-6 to TRBJ1-1, with no clear D. The CDR3 has 15 amino acids. Trimming left V 2 bases short and J 7 bases short, with 18 bases between. CDR1 and CDR2 (germline): SGHDT, YYEEEE.

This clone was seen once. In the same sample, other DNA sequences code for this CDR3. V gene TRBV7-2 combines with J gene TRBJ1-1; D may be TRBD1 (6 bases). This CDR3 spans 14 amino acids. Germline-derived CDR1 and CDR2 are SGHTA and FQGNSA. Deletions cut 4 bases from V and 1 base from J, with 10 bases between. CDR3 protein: CASSSPGQNTEAFF. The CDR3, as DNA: TGTGCCAGCAGCTCACCGGGACAGAACACTGAAGCTTTCTTT.

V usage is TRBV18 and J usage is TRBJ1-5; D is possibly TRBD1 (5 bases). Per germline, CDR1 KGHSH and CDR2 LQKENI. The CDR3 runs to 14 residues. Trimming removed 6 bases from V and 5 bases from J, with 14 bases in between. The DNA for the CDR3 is TGTGCCAGCTCCCCCACTTGGGACCATCAGCCCCAGCATTTT. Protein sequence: CASSPTWDHQPQHF.

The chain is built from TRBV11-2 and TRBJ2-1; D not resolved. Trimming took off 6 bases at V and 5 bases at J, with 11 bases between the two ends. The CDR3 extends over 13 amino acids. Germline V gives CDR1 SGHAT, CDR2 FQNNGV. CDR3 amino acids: CASRGYGDNEQFF. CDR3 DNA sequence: TGTGCCAGCAGGGGGTATGGAGACAATGAGCAGTTCTTC.

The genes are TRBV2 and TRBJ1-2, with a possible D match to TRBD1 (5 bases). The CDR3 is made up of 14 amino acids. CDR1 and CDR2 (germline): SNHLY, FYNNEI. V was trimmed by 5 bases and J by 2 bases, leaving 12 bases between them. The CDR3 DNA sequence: TGTGCCAGCAGTACACGACAGACCAACTATGGCTACACCTTC. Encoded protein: CASSTRQTNYGYTF. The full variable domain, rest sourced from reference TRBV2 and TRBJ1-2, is EPEVTQTPSHQVTQMGQEVILRCVPISNHLYFYWYRQILGQKVEFLVSFYNNEISEKSEIFDDQFSVERPDGSNFTLKIRSTKLEDSAMYFCASSTRQTNYGYTFGSGTRLTVV.

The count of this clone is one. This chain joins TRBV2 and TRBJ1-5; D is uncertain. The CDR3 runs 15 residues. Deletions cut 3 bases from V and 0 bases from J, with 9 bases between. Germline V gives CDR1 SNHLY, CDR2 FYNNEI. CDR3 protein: CASSESRFSNQPQHF. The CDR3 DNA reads TGTGCCAGCAGTGAGTCGAGATTTAGCAATCAGCCCCAGCATTTT.

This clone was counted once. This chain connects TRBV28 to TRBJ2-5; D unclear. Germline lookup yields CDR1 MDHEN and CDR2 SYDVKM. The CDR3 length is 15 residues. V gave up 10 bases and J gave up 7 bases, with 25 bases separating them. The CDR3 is CATVTPGGRPLTQYF. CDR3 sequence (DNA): TGTGCCACCGTCACCCCAGGTGGTCGGCCTTTGACCCAGTACTTC.

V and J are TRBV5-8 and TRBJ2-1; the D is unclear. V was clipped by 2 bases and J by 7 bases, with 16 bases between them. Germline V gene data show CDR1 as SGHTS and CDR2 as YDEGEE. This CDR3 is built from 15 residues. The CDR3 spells CASSFGPTPANEQFF. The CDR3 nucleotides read TGTGCCAGCAGCTTTGGGCCCACCCCGGCGAATGAGCAGTTCTTC.

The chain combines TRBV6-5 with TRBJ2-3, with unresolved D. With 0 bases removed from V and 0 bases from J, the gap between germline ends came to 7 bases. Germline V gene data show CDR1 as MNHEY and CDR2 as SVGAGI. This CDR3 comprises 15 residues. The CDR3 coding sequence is TGTGCCAGCAGTTACTCGTCCTTGAGCACAGATACGCAGTATTTT. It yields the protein CASSYSSLSTDTQYF.

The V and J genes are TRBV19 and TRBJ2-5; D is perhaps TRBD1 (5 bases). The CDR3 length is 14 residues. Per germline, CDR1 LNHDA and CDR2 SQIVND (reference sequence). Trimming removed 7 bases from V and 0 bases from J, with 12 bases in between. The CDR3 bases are TGTGCCAGTAAACATCGACAGAACCAAGAGACCCAGTACTTC. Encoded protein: CASKHRQNQETQYF.

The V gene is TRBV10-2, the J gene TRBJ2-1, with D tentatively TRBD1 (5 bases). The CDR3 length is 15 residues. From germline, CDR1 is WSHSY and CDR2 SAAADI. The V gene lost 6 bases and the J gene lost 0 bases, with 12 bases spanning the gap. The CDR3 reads CASRMGQLSYNEQFF. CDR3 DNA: TGCGCCAGCAGGATGGGGCAGCTCTCCTACAATGAGCAGTTCTTC.

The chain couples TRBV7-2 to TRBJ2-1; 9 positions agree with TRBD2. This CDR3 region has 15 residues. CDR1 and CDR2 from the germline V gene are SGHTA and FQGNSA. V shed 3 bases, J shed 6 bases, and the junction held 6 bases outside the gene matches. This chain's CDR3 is CASSFGGRAPNEQFF. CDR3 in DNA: TGTGCCAGCAGCTTTGGCGGGAGGGCCCCCAATGAGCAGTTCTTC.

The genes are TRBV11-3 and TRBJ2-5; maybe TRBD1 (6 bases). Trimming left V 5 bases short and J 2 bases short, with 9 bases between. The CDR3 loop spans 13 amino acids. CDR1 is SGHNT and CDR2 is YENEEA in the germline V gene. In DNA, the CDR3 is TGTGCCAGCAGCCAGGGGCCTCAAGAGACCCAGTACTTC. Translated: CASSQGPQETQYF.

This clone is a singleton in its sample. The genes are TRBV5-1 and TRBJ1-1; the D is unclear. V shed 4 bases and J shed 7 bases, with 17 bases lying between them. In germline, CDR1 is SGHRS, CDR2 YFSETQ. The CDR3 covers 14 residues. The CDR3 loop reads CASSLENPRDEAFF. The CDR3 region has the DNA TGCGCCAGCAGCCTGGAGAATCCCCGTGATGAAGCTTTCTTT.

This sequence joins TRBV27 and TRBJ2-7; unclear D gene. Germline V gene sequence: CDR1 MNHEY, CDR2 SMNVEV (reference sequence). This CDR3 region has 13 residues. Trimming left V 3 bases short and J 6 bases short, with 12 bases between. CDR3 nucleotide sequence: TGTGCCAGCAGTTTCCAATTTTCTGGCGAGCAGTACTTC. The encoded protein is CASSFQFSGEQYF.

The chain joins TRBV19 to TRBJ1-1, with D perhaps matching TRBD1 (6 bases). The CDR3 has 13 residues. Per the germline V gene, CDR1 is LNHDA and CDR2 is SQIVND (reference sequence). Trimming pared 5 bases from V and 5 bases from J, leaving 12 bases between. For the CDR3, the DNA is TGTGCCAGTAGTCACAGGGAGTCAACTGAAGCTTTCTTT. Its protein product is CASSHRESTEAFF.

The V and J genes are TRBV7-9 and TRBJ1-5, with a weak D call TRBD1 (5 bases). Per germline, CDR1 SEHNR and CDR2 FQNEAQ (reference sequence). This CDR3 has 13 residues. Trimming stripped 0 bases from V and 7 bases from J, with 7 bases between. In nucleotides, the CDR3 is TGTGCCAGCAGCTTAGCGACAGCACAGCCCCAGCATTTT. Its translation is CASSLATAQPQHF.